This T cell receptor (beta chain) was profiled in a study of response to subunit inactivated influenza vaccine. General study findings and limits: Researchers suggested that each seasonal influenza vaccination recruits few new T cells.

With regard to this clonotype: Its specificity is not known.

This CDR3 is 17 amino acids long. V was clipped by 8 bases and J by 0 bases; unmatched bases: 11. CDR1 and CDR2 from the germline V gene are SGHTA and FQGNSA. TCRdb re-called the RT-PCR reads through MiXCR, storing one row per CDR3 protein. The sample holds about 480,000 distinct CDR3 sequences, 10% to 15% seen once. The sequence was collected from a man aged 45-60 years who received an inactivated influenza vaccine. The chain links TRBV7-2 to TRBJ1-1; TRBD1 matches 11 bases. Sequenced here: PBMCs from blood, sampled roughly 48 days after vaccination. The DNA of the CDR3 is TGTGCCAGCCGTACGTGGACAGGGGGCACATTGAACACTGAAGCTTTCTTT. This encodes CASRTWTGGTLNTEAFF.